The present entry profiles one T cell receptor (beta chain) with its context. The record originates from a study of cytomegalovirus exposure and HLA in healthy donors. CDR1 and CDR2 (germline): SGHRS, YFSETQ. CDR3 length equals 13 residues. V was cut by 1 base and J by 4 bases, with 6 bases left in between. PCR amplification relied on 60 Vbeta primers (plus 13 Jbeta primers). The table came from immunoSEQ multiplex PCR; TCRdb's copy has only in-frame clones and leaves some out. The sample includes approximately 150,000 clones, 75% of them seen just once. What was sequenced was PBMCs. The TCR originated in a man in his late teens or twenties in good health and CMV-seropositive. This chain connects TRBV5-1 to TRBJ2-1; D unresolved. The CDR3 here is CASSLTRYNEQFF. The CDR3 nucleotides read TGCGCCAGCAGCTTGACCAGGTACAATGAGCAGTTCTTC.